The rows below give T cell receptor beta chains drawn from one sample of a study of cytomegalovirus exposure and HLA in healthy donors. Method: immunoSEQ multiplex PCR; TCRdb's copy keeps in-frame clones and lacks some. The sample lists about 130,000 clones, 90% occurring once. Sequencing was performed on PBMCs. The source is a woman aged 30 to 39 in good health and CMV-seropositive. Each CDR3 is given with its conserved first and last residue. A D gene is named only where the DNA matches it firmly. Not every row has a clone size; where given, it reads once, few, many or a size class.

clone_size	j_call	v_call	d_call	cdr3_aa	cdr3_nt
NA	TRBJ2-5	TRBV2	NA	CASSDATSKGETQYF	TGTGCCAGCAGTGATGCGACATCCAAAGGCGAGACCCAGTACTTC
NA	TRBJ2-7	TRBV29-1	TRBD1	CSVLGQGRYEQYF	TGCAGCGTCCTCGGACAGGGCAGATACGAGCAGTACTTC
NA	TRBJ2-7	TRBV19	TRBD2	CASTRTSGGSYEQYF	TGTGCCAGTACCAGGACTAGCGGGGGCTCCTACGAGCAGTACTTC
NA	TRBJ1-6	TRBV28	NA	CASSFRAGNSPLHF	TGTGCCAGCAGTTTTCGAGCGGGAAATTCACCCCTCCACTTT
NA	TRBJ2-7	TRBV11-2	TRBD1	CASSLGQLSSYEQYF	TGTGCCAGCAGCTTGGGACAGCTAAGCTCCTACGAGCAGTACTTC
NA	TRBJ2-7	TRBV18	TRBD2	CASSSRTSGGSTYEQYF	TGTGCCAGCTCATCACGCACTAGCGGGGGGTCTACCTACGAGCAGTACTTC
NA	TRBJ2-7	TRBV7-8	NA	CASSLASLAYEQYF	TGTGCCAGCAGCTTAGCTAGTCTCGCTTACGAGCAGTACTTC
NA	TRBJ1-1	TRBV18	TRBD1	CASSPLGQGGNTEAFF	TGTGCCAGCTCACCACTGGGACAGGGAGGGAACACTGAAGCTTTCTTT
once	TRBJ2-2	TRBV14	NA	CASSLASNTGELFF	TGTGCCAGCAGTTTAGCCTCGAACACCGGGGAGCTGTTTTTT
NA	TRBJ1-1	TRBV15	NA	CATSRDPGVEAFF	TGTGCCACCAGCAGAGATCCAGGGGTTGAAGCTTTCTTT
NA	TRBJ2-3	TRBV2	NA	CASGGGRTDTQYF	TGTGCCAGCGGTGGCGGTCGCACAGATACGCAGTATTTT
NA	TRBJ2-1	TRBV5-1	TRBD2	CASSLVLAGGGNEQFF	TGCGCCAGCAGCTTGGTACTAGCGGGGGGAGGCAATGAGCAGTTCTTC
NA	TRBJ2-1	TRBV5-6	NA	CASSKGTIYEQFF	TGTGCCAGCAGCAAGGGGACAATTTATGAGCAGTTCTTC
once	TRBJ1-1	TRBV5-6	NA	CASSFLGSTEAFF	TGTGCCAGCAGTTTCCTGGGGAGCACTGAAGCTTTCTTT
NA	TRBJ2-1	TRBV2	NA	CASSERGPFYNEQFF	TGTGCCAGCAGTGAGCGGGGCCCCTTCTACAATGAGCAGTTCTTC
NA	TRBJ2-1	TRBV7-2	TRBD2	CASSYNGLASYNEQFF	TGTGCCAGCAGCTATAACGGACTAGCGTCCTACAATGAGCAGTTCTTC
NA	TRBJ2-5	TRBV18	NA	CASQKSSARLEETQYF	TGTGCCAGCCAGAAGTCTAGCGCTAGATTAGAGGAGACCCAGTACTTC
once	TRBJ2-5	TRBV18	NA	CASSPPSGDLETQYF	TGTGCCAGCTCACCACCCTCGGGGGATTTGGAGACCCAGTACTTC
once	TRBJ2-7	TRBV7-6	NA	CASSLAAGVAYEQYF	TGTGCCAGCAGCTTAGCGGCAGGGGTCGCCTACGAGCAGTACTTC
NA	TRBJ1-4	TRBV27	NA	CASRFLSDTGPRLFF	TGTGCCAGCAGATTTTTATCGGACACCGGGCCGAGACTGTTTTTT
NA	TRBJ1-1	TRBV5-1	NA	CASSLRTGMNTEAFF	TGCGCCAGCAGCTTACGGACTGGGATGAACACTGAAGCTTTCTTT
NA	TRBJ2-2	TRBV28	NA	CASSFRRGELFF	TGTGCCAGCAGTTTCCGGAGGGGGGAGCTGTTTTTT
NA	TRBJ1-1	TRBV5-1	NA	CASSPTAVGATEAFF	TGCGCCAGCAGCCCGACGGCGGTGGGGGCTACTGAAGCTTTCTTT
NA	TRBJ2-7	TRBV5-4	TRBD1	CASSLAGTAAYEQYF	TGTGCCAGCAGCTTGGCCGGGACAGCTGCCTACGAGCAGTACTTC
NA	TRBJ2-1	TRBV5-1	NA	CASSKGLPNEQFF	TGCGCCAGCAGCAAGGGACTCCCCAATGAGCAGTTCTTC
NA	TRBJ2-3	TRBV7-6	TRBD2	CASSFAGTSGGNADTQYF	TGTGCCAGCAGCTTCGCCGGGACTAGCGGGGGGAACGCAGATACGCAGTATTTT
NA	TRBJ2-7	TRBV5-1	TRBD2	CASSFGLAGGPSYEQYF	TGCGCCAGCAGCTTTGGACTAGCGGGAGGACCCTCCTACGAGCAGTACTTC
NA	TRBJ2-3	TRBV6-1	NA	CASSEIAVGGGETQYF	TGTGCCAGCAGTGAAATAGCGGTGGGAGGAGGGGAGACGCAGTATTTT
NA	TRBJ1-6	TRBV6-5	NA	CASSSGIYNSPLHF	TGTGCCAGCAGTTCGGGGATCTATAATTCACCCCTCCACTTT
NA	TRBJ2-7	TRBV12-5	NA	CAYLEAEQYF	TGTGCCTATCTTGAGGCGGAGCAGTACTTC
NA	TRBJ2-3	TRBV7-9	NA	CASSARTAHATDTQYF	TGTGCCAGCAGCGCTCGGACTGCCCACGCCACAGATACGCAGTATTTT
NA	TRBJ1-2	TRBV7-8	NA	CASSLGGQPAPNYGYTF	TGTGCCAGCAGCTTAGGCGGTCAACCTGCTCCTAACTATGGCTACACCTTC
NA	TRBJ2-7	TRBV4-2	TRBD2	CASSRGLADSYEQYF	TGTGCCAGCAGCCGCGGACTAGCGGATTCCTACGAGCAGTACTTC
NA	TRBJ2-7	TRBV21-1	NA	CASILNIPGQVPYEQYF	TGTGCCAGCATCCTAAATATTCCGGGACAGGTGCCCTACGAGCAGTACTTC
NA	TRBJ2-7	TRBV7-6	TRBD2	CASSPGLAGAYEQYF	TGTGCCAGCAGCCCGGGACTAGCGGGAGCTTACGAGCAGTACTTC
NA	TRBJ2-2	TRBV28	TRBD2	CASSVLAGAGGELFF	TGTGCCAGCAGTGTCCTAGCGGGAGCGGGCGGGGAGCTGTTTTTT
NA	TRBJ2-3	TRBV6-5	TRBD2	CAATSGGGIDTQYF	TGTGCCGCGACTAGCGGGGGGGGTATCGATACGCAGTATTTT
NA	TRBJ1-2	TRBV5-1	TRBD1	CASTGGISYTF	TGCGCCAGCACAGGGGGGATCAGCTACACCTTC
NA	TRBJ1-1	TRBV27	TRBD1	CASSTRQGGNTEAFF	TGTGCCAGCAGTACCAGACAGGGGGGTAACACTGAAGCTTTCTTT
once	TRBJ2-1	TRBV5-1	TRBD2	CASSLSPSGRAWWFF	TGCGCCAGCAGCTTGTCTCCTAGCGGGAGGGCCTGGTGGTTCTTC
few	TRBJ1-5	TRBV2	NA	CASSEGWGGGNQPQHF	TGTGCCAGCAGTGAAGGTTGGGGGGGTGGCAATCAGCCCCAGCATTTT
NA	TRBJ2-1	TRBV10-1	TRBD2	CASSESWLAGGAAAEQFF	TGCGCCAGCAGTGAGTCGTGGCTAGCGGGGGGCGCCGCGGCTGAGCAGTTCTTC
NA	TRBJ2-3	TRBV6-5	NA	CASSQSTDTQYF	TGTGCCAGCAGTCAAAGCACAGATACGCAGTATTTT
NA	TRBJ2-2	TRBV5-1	NA	CASTLTGGSGGELFF	TGCGCCAGCACCTTGACCGGCGGGTCCGGCGGGGAGCTGTTTTTT
NA	TRBJ2-2	TRBV4-1	NA	CASSEQVANTGELFF	TGCGCCAGCAGCGAACAGGTCGCGAACACCGGGGAGCTGTTTTTT
NA	TRBJ2-1	TRBV15	TRBD1	CATSRGGNLVQGYNEQFF	TGTGCCACCAGCAGAGGAGGGAATTTGGTACAGGGGTACAATGAGCAGTTCTTC